The sequence of this TCR beta chain was determined in a study of blood T cell repertoires in COVID-19. Study summary: T cells, B-cell-depleted T cells, or PBMCs provided the cDNA or gDNA that served as material.

The table came from immunoSEQ multiplex PCR; TCRdb's copy has only in-frame clones and leaves some out. The sample lists 100,000 to 150,000 clones, 85% occurring once. This clone was picked up one time. Germline V gene sequence: CDR1 MGHRA, CDR2 YSYEKL. V lost 3 bases and J 7 bases, leaving 9 bases between the germline ends. This CDR3 contains 13 residues. The rearrangement uses TRBV4-1 and TRBJ1-4; D might be TRBD1 (6 bases). The source is a woman of 80 years or more with acute or convalescent COVID-19. Sample: peripheral blood. Here the CDR3 DNA reads TGCGCCAGCAGCCATGGACAGCTTGAAAAACTGTTTTTT. This sequence encodes CASSHGQLEKLFF.